The source of this TCR beta chain is a study of control samples from healthy donors and cancer patients. This clone was observed a single time. CDR1 and CDR2 (germline): LGHNA, YSLEER. This CDR3 has 14 amino acids. Trimming took off 3 bases at V and 10 bases at J, with 16 bases between the two ends. Profiled with immunoSEQ multiplex PCR; TCRdb holds only in-frame clones, not every one. The sample has over 100,000 clones; about 89% are singletons. The V call is TRBV4-3, the J call TRBJ2-1; D gene uncertain. The receptor was derived from a woman between 45 and 60 years old in good health. Sequences were obtained from blood. CDR3: CASSQNEDGREQFF. CDR3 bases: TGCGCCAGCAGCCAGAACGAGGACGGCAGAGAGCAGTTCTTC.